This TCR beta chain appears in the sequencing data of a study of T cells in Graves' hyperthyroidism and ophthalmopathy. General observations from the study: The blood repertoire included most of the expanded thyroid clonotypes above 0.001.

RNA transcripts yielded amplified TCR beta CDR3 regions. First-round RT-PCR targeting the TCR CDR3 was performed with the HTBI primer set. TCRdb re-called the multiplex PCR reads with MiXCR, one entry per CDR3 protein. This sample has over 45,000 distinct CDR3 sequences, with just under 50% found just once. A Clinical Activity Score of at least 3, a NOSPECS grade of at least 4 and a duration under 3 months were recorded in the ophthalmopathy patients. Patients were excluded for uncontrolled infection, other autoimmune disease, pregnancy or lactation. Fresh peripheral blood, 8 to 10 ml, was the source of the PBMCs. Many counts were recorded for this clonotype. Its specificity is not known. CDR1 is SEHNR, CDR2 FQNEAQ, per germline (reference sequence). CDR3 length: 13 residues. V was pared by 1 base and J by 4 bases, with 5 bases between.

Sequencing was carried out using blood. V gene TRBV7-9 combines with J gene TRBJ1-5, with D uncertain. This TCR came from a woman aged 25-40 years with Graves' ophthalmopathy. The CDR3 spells CASSLGPNQPQHF. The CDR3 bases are TGTGCCAGCAGCTTAGGTCCTAATCAGCCCCAGCATTTT.